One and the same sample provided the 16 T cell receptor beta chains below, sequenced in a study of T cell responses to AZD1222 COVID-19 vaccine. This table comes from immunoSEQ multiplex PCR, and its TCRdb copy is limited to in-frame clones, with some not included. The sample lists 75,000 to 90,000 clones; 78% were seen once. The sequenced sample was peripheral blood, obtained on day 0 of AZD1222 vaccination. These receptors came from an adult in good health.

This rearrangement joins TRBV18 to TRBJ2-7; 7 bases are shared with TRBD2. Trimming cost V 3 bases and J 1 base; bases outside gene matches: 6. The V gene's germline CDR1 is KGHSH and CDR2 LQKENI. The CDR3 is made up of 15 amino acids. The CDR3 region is CASSPGGSVSYEQYF. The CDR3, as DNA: TGTGCCAGCTCACCGGGCGGGAGTGTATCCTACGAGCAGTACTTC.

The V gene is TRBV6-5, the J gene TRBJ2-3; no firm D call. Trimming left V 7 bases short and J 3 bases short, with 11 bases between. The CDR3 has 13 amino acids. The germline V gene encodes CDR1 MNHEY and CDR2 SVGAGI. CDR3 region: CASTLDGTDTQYF. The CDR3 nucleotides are TGTGCCAGCACTTTGGACGGGACAGATACGCAGTATTTT.

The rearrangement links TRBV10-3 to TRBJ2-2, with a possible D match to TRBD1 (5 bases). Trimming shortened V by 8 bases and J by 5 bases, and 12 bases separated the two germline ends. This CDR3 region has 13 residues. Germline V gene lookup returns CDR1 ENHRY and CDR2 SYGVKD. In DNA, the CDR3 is TGTGCCATCGGAGCAGGGCTTACCGGGGAGCTGTTTTTT. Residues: CAIGAGLTGELFF.

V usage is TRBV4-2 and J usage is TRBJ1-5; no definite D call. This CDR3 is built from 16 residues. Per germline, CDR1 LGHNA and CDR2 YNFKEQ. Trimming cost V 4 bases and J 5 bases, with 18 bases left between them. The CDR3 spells CASSPDHGQSYQPQHF. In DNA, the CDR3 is TGTGCCAGCAGCCCCGACCACGGGCAGTCTTATCAGCCCCAGCATTTT.

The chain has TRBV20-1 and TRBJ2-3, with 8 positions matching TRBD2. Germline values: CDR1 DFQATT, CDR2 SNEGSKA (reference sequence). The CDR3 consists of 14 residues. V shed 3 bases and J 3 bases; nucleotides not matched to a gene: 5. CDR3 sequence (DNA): TGCAGTGCTAGTCTAGGACTAGCAACAGATACGCAGTATTTT. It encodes CSASLGLATDTQYF.

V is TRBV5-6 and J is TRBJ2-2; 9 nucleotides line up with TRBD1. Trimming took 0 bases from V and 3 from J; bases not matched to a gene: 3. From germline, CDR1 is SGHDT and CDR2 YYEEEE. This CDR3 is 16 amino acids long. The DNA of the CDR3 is TGTGCCAGCAGCTTGGAAGGGACAGGGTACACCGGGGAGCTGTTTTTT. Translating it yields CASSLEGTGYTGELFF.

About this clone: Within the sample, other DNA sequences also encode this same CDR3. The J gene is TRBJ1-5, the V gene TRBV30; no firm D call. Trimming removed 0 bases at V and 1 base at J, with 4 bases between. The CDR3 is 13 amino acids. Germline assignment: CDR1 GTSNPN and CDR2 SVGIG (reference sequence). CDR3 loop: CAWSVDSNQPQHF. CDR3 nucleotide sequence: TGTGCCTGGAGTGTGGACAGCAATCAGCCCCAGCATTTT.

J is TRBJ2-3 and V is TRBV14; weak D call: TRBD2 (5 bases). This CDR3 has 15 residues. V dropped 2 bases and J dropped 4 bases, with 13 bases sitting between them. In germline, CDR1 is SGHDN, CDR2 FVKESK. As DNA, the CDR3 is TGTGCCAGCAGCCAAAGGGCTCGGAGGCCAGATACGCAGTATTTT. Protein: CASSQRARRPDTQYF.

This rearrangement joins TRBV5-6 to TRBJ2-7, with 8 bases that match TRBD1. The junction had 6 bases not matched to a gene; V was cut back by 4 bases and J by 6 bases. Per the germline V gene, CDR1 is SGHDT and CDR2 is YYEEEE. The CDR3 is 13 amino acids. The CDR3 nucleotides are TGTGCCAGCAGCAGGGACAGGATACGCGAGCAGTACTTC. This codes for CASSRDRIREQYF.

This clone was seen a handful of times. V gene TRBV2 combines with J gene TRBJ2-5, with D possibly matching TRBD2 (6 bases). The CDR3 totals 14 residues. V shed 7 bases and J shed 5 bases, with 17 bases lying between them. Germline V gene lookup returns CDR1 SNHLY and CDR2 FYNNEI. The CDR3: CASKGFRERETQYF. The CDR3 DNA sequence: TGTGCCAGCAAAGGGTTCCGGGAGAGGGAGACCCAGTACTTC.

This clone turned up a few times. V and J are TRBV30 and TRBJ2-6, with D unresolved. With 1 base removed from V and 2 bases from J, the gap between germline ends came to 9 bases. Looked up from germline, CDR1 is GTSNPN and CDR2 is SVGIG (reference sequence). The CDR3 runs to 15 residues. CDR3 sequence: CAWSGVSTGANVLTF. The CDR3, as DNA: TGTGCCTGGAGTGGGGTGAGCACTGGGGCCAACGTCCTGACTTTC.

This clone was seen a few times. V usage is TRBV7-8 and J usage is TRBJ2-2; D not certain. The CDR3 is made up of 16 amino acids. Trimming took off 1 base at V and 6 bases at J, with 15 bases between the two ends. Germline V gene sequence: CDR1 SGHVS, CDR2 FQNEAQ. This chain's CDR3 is CASSLVERVYPGELFF. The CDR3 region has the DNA TGTGCCAGCAGCTTAGTAGAGCGAGTGTACCCCGGGGAGCTGTTTTTT. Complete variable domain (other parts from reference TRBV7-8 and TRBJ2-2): GAGVSQSPRYKVAKRGQDVALRCDPISGHVSLFWYQQALGQGPEFLTYFQNEAQLDKSGLPSDRFFAERPEGSVSTLKIQRTQQEDSAVYLCASSLVERVYPGELFFGEGSRLTVL.

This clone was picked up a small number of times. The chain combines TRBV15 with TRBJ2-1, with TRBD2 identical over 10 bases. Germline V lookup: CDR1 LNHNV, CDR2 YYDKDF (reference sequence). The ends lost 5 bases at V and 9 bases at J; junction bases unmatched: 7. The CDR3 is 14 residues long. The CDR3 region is CATSSSGRGVEQFF. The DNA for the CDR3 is TGTGCCACCAGCTCTAGCGGGAGAGGGGTTGAGCAGTTCTTC.

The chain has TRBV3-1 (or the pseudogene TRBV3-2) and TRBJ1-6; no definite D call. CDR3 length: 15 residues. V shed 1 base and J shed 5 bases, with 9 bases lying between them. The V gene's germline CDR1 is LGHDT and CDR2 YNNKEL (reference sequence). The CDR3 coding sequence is TGTGCCAGCAGCCAAGGTACCAGTAATAATTCACCCCTCCACTTT. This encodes CASSQGTSNNSPLHF.

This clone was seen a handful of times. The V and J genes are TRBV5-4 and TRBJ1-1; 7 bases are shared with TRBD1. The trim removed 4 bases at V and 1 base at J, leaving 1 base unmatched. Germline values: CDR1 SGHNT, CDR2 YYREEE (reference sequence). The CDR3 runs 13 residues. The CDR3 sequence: CASSRDRNTEAFF. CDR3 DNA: TGTGCCAGCAGCCGGGACAGGAACACTGAAGCTTTCTTT.

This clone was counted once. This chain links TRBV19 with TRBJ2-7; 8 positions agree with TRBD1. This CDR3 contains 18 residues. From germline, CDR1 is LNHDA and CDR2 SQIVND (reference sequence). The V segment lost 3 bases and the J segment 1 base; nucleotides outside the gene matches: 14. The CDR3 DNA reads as TGTGCCAGTAGTATCGGGGCCCAAGACAGGGGTACTTCCTACGAGCAGTACTTC. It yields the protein CASSIGAQDRGTSYEQYF.